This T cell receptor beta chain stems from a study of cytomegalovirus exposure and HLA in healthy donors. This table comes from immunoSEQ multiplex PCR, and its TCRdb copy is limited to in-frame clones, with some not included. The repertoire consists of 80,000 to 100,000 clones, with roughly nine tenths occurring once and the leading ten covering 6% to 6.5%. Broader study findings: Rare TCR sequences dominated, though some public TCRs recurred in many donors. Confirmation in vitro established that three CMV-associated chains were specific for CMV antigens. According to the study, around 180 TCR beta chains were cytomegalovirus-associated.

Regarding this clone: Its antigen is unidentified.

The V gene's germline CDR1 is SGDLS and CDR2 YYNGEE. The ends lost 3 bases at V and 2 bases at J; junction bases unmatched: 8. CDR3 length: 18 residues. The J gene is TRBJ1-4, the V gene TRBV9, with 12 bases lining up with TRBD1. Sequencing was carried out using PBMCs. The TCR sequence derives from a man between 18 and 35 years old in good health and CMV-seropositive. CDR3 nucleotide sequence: TGTGCCAGCAGCGGTGGGACAGGGGGCCTTGGGACTAATGAAAAACTGTTTTTT. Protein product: CASSGGTGGLGTNEKLFF.